The 21 T cell receptor beta chains below come from one sample, sequenced in a study of shared clonotypes between healthy human individuals. Assay: immunoSEQ multiplex PCR; the TCRdb copy retains only in-frame clones and omits some. The sample includes about 1,800,000 clones, approximately 94% seen only once; the top ten take roughly 1.2%. CD8 cells regarded as naive lacked CD45RO, were positively chosen for CCR7, and omitted terminally differentiated effector memory CD45RA+ cells. The sequencing sample was made of naive CD8+ T cells sorted from blood. Receptors were obtained from a man younger than 35 in good health.

The CDR3 sequence is CASSQVLAGEDGELFF. CDR3 DNA: TGTGCCAGCAGTCAAGTCCTAGCGGGAGAGGACGGGGAGCTGTTTTTT. This chain uses TRBV27 with TRBJ2-2; 10 nucleotides align to TRBD2. The CDR3 consists of 16 residues. V shed 5 bases and J 7 bases; nucleotides not matched to a gene: 10. Germline V gene lookup returns CDR1 MNHEY and CDR2 SMNVEV (reference sequence).

A word on this clone: Other DNA sequences of this sample code for an identical CDR3. The chain employs TRBV6-5 and TRBJ1-5; D possibly corresponds to TRBD1 (6 bases). The germline V and J ends were trimmed by 2 bases and 7 bases, with 9 bases remaining between them. The CDR3 extends over 13 amino acids. CDR1 is MNHEY, CDR2 SVGAGI, per germline. The chain's CDR3 is CASSYGGGQPQHF. The CDR3 DNA sequence: TGTGCCAGCAGTTACGGTGGGGGCCAGCCCCAGCATTTT.

The V call is TRBV4-1, the J call TRBJ1-1, with D unresolved. This CDR3 is 18 amino acids long. V was trimmed by 3 bases and J by 1 base, leaving 21 bases between them. The germline gives CDR1 MGHRA, CDR2 YSYEKL. CDR3 nucleotides: TGCGCCAGCAGCCACGAACATGTGACCACTATAGGGAACACTGAAGCTTTCTTT. It encodes CASSHEHVTTIGNTEAFF.

The chain is built from TRBV11-2 and TRBJ2-7; the D gene is possibly TRBD2 (5 bases). Deletions cut 4 bases from V and 10 bases from J, with 11 bases between. Germline V CDR1 and CDR2: SGHAT, FQNNGV. The CDR3 length is 11 residues. CDR3 protein: CASSSPGNQYF. The CDR3 DNA is TGTGCCAGCAGCTCTCCGGGAAACCAGTACTTC.

This clone is a singleton in its sample. The genes are TRBV27 and TRBJ2-7; D call uncertain. Germline values: CDR1 MNHEY, CDR2 SMNVEV (reference sequence). Trimming removed 3 bases from V and 0 bases from J, with 9 bases in between. The CDR3 sequence is 14 residues long. The CDR3 DNA reads as TGTGCCAGCAGTTTTTGGGGAAGCTCCTACGAGCAGTACTTC. Amino acids: CASSFWGSSYEQYF.

Only one count was recorded for this clone. The gene calls are TRBV27 and TRBJ2-7; 7 bases match TRBD2. The germline V gene encodes CDR1 MNHEY and CDR2 SMNVEV (reference sequence). The CDR3 runs 13 residues. V lost 2 bases to trimming and J lost 6 bases; unmatched junction nucleotides: 4. The CDR3 DNA is TGTGCCAGCAGTTTAAGGGCTAGCGGCGAGCAGTACTTC. As protein: CASSLRASGEQYF.

The V and J genes are TRBV9 and TRBJ2-6, with no clear D. In germline, CDR1 is SGDLS, CDR2 YYNGEE. Trimming cost V 0 bases and J 0 bases, with 4 bases left between them. The CDR3 sequence is 15 residues long. CDR3 sequence reads: CASSVGDSGANVLTF. The CDR3 region has the DNA TGTGCCAGCAGCGTAGGGGACTCTGGGGCCAACGTCCTGACTTTC.

The chain employs TRBV4-3 and TRBJ1-1; tentative D call: TRBD1 (6 bases). Looked up from germline, CDR1 is LGHNA and CDR2 is YSLEER. This CDR3 is 15 amino acids long. The V end lost 4 bases, the J end lost 4 bases, and 16 bases lay between the germline ends. CDR3 sequence: CASSRTFGGPTEAFF. The DNA of the CDR3 is TGCGCCAGCAGCCGGACCTTTGGGGGGCCCACTGAAGCTTTCTTT.

Written as DNA, the CDR3 is TGTGCCAGTAGTGCAGGCCCCGCTAACTATGGCTACACCTTC. Its protein product is CASSAGPANYGYTF. The rearrangement uses TRBV19 and TRBJ1-2, with unresolved D. Trimming cost V 5 bases and J 0 bases, with 10 bases left between them. This CDR3 comprises 14 residues. Germline V gene data show CDR1 as LNHDA and CDR2 as SQIVND (reference sequence).

The chain couples TRBV4-1 to TRBJ2-7; D remains unclear. CDR1 and CDR2 (germline): MGHRA, YSYEKL. The CDR3 totals 16 residues. Trimming removed 1 base at V and 3 bases at J, with 16 bases between. The DNA for the CDR3 is TGCGCCAGCAGCCAAGGATTTGTAGCAAGGGACTACGAGCAGTACTTC. Translation gives CASSQGFVARDYEQYF.

This chain connects TRBV7-3 to TRBJ1-1; no clear D gene. This CDR3 comprises 11 residues. CDR1 is SGHTA, CDR2 FQGTGA, per germline. Between the trimmed V and J ends, which lost 6 bases and 7 bases, there was a span of 9 bases. Here the CDR3 reads CASSLDGEAFF. The CDR3, as DNA: TGTGCCAGCAGTCTCGACGGTGAAGCTTTCTTT.

Turning to this clone: Other DNA sequences of this sample code for an identical CDR3. This chain uses TRBV7-2 with TRBJ2-1; perhaps TRBD2 as D (6 bases). The CDR3 length is 15 residues. Germline lookup yields CDR1 SGHTA and CDR2 FQGNSA. Trimming took off 1 base at V and 1 base at J, with 8 bases between the two ends. CDR3 amino acids: CASSLDSGSYNEQFF. Here the CDR3 DNA reads TGTGCCAGCAGCTTAGATAGCGGTTCCTACAATGAGCAGTTCTTC.

The rearrangement uses TRBV5-4 and TRBJ2-2, with 9 bases matching TRBD2. Germline lookup yields CDR1 SGHNT and CDR2 YYREEE (reference sequence). The V and J ends lost 9 bases and 6 bases, in that order; junction bases with no gene match: 9. This CDR3 spans 14 amino acids. CDR3 sequence reads: CATLAGGPAGELFF. CDR3 nucleotides: TGTGCCACTCTGGCGGGAGGGCCCGCCGGGGAGCTGTTTTTT. Filled out from reference TRBV5-4 and TRBJ2-2, the complete variable domain reads ETGVTQSPTHLIKTRGQQVTLRCSSQSGHNTVSWYQQALGQGPQFIFQYYREEENGRGNFPPRFSGLQFPNYSSELNVNALELDDSALYLCATLAGGPAGELFFGEGSRLTVL.

The CDR3 is CASSQQGSHEQYF. CDR3 nucleotides: TGTGCCAGCAGCCAACAGGGATCCCACGAGCAGTACTTC. The rearrangement uses TRBV9 and TRBJ2-7; D might be TRBD1 (6 bases). Looked up from germline, CDR1 is SGDLS and CDR2 is YYNGEE. The CDR3 covers 13 residues. Trimming took off 4 bases at V and 5 bases at J, with 13 bases between the two ends.

V and J are TRBV28 and TRBJ2-5, with unresolved D. V lost 6 bases to trimming and J lost 7 bases, with 9 bases between them. Germline assignment: CDR1 MDHEN and CDR2 SYDVKM. The CDR3 contains 11 residues. The chain's CDR3 is CASSYMGTQYF. As DNA, the CDR3 is TGTGCCAGCAGCTATATGGGGACCCAGTACTTC. Variable domain in full (rest from reference TRBV28 and TRBJ2-5): DVKVTQSSRYLVKRTGEKVFLECVQDMDHENMFWYRQDPGLGLRLIYFSYDVKMKEKGDIPEGYSVSREKKERFSLILESASTNQTSMYLCASSYMGTQYFGPGTRLLVL.

The chain joins TRBV29-1 to TRBJ2-1; tentatively, D is TRBD1 or TRBD2 (5 bases each). This CDR3 has 17 residues. The germline CDR1 and CDR2 sequences are SQVTM and ANQGSEA. V was shortened by 0 bases and J by 2 bases, with 17 bases between the two germline ends. CDR3 nucleotides: TGCAGCGTTGAAGATCTTGGGGACGGACCCGCCTACAATGAGCAGTTCTTC. Translation gives CSVEDLGDGPAYNEQFF.

This chain uses TRBV6-5 with TRBJ2-7; no definite D call. CDR1 is MNHEY, CDR2 SVGAGI, per germline. This CDR3 spans 14 amino acids. Trimming left V 2 bases short and J 2 bases short, with 10 bases between. The DNA for the CDR3 is TGTGCCAGCAGTTACCGGACGGACGCCTACGAGCAGTACTTC. Encoded protein: CASSYRTDAYEQYF.

With regard to this clone: Other nucleotide sequences from this sample produce the same CDR3. The rearrangement links TRBV9 to TRBJ2-2; 7 bases agree with TRBD2. The germline V gene encodes CDR1 SGDLS and CDR2 YYNGEE. The CDR3 length is 13 residues. Trimming removed 0 bases from V and 8 bases from J; junction bases left unmatched: 1. In nucleotides, the CDR3 is TGTGCCAGCAGCGTAGTTAGCGGGGGGGAGCTGTTTTTT. This translates into CASSVVSGGELFF.

The chain has TRBV4-2 and TRBJ2-3, with D possibly matching TRBD2 (5 bases). Trimming took off 1 base at V and 6 bases at J, with 8 bases between the two ends. The CDR3 length is 13 residues. Germline lookup yields CDR1 LGHNA and CDR2 YNFKEQ. The CDR3 DNA sequence: TGTGCCAGCAGCCAAGTCGGGGAGGATACGCAGTATTTT. Its translation: CASSQVGEDTQYF.

The chain combines TRBV5-6 with TRBJ1-1; 9 bases fit TRBD1. The J segment lost 9 bases and the V segment lost 3 bases, leaving 6 bases of the junction unmatched. Germline V gene sequence: CDR1 SGHDT, CDR2 YYEEEE. The length of the CDR3 is 13 residues. The CDR3 loop reads CASSSWDRDKAFF. CDR3 bases: TGTGCCAGCAGCTCATGGGACAGGGACAAAGCTTTCTTT.

CDR3 DNA: TGTGCCAGCAGCTTGGACTATTCAGATACGCAGTATTTT. This sequence encodes CASSLDYSDTQYF. V and J are TRBV5-6 and TRBJ2-3; D gene unclear. V was shortened by 0 bases and J by 4 bases, with 6 bases between the two germline ends. The CDR3 extends over 13 amino acids. Germline lookup yields CDR1 SGHDT and CDR2 YYEEEE.